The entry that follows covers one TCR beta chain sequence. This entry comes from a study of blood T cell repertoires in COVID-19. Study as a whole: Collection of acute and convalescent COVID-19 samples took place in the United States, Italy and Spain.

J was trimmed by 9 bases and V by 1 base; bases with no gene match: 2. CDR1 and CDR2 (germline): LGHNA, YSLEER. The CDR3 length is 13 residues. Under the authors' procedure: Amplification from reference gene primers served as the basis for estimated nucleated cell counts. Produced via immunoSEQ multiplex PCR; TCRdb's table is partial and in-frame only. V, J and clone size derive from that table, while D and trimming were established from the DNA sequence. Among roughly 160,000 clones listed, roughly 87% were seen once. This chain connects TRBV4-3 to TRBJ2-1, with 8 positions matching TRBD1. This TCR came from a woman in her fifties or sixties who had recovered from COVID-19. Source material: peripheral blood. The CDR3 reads CASSQGTGREQFF. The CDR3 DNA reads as TGCGCCAGCAGCCAAGGGACAGGGCGTGAGCAGTTCTTC.